This T cell receptor beta chain was captured by sequencing in a study of blood T cell repertoires in COVID-19. Study background: The United States, Italy and Spain supplied acute and convalescent COVID-19 samples.

Individuals drawn from 24 US areas were about 18 to 90 years old. Clinical history as reported by participants underpinned cohort assignment. Germline V gene sequence: CDR1 SGDLS, CDR2 YYNGEE. The CDR3 length is 15 residues. Losses at the gene ends were 0 bases for V and 5 bases for J; bases not matched to a gene: 5. Original analysis: Reference gene primer amplification gave nucleated cell count estimates. Here immunoSEQ multiplex PCR was the method, and the copy in TCRdb shows in-frame clones only, minus some. The D gene and trimming were derived from the DNA, and the V and J assignments and clone size from that table. The table shows 200,000 to 250,000 clones, with approximately 80% occurring only once.

This rearrangement joins TRBV9 to TRBJ2-3; 8 bases are a match to TRBD2. The sample taken for sequencing was PBMCs or T cells enriched from blood (not recorded which). This receptor was obtained from a man aged 35-49 years who had recovered from COVID-19. CDR3 sequence reads: CASSVDGGARDTQYF. The CDR3 DNA reads as TGTGCCAGCAGCGTAGACGGGGGGGCCAGAGATACGCAGTATTTT.